This T cell receptor beta chain derives from a study of Graves' ophthalmopathy and Graves' hyperthyroidism. Investigators amplified TCR beta CDR3 regions from RNA transcripts. HTBI primers primed a first-round RT-PCR, and a second-round multiplex PCR followed. TCRdb passed the multiplex PCR reads through MiXCR, listing each CDR3 protein once. The sample includes roughly 1.1 million distinct CDR3 sequences, roughly two fifths seen only once; the top ten take approximately 12%. Germline-derived CDR1 and CDR2 are SGHNT and YYREEE (reference sequence). CDR3 length equals 15 residues. With respect to this clonotype: The junction shows a germline mismatch at one end, possibly a read error.

This chain connects TRBV5-4 to TRBJ1-2; D call uncertain. The sample was peripheral blood or thyroid tissue (not recorded which). This sequence was found in an adult man with Graves' hyperthyroidism. CDR3 DNA sequence: TGCGCCGGCAGCCAACCGGCGGCGGCTAACTATGGCTACACCTTC. Its protein product is CAGSQPAAANYGYTF.